Reported below is one TCR beta chain. This clone was recorded only once. Its binding antigen is unknown. Per-base quality was not reported, and no clone a single base away is much larger than it. Using the deep immunoSEQ assay, TCR CDR3 regions were amplified from genomic DNA by multiplex PCR. Genomic DNA extracted from each cell subset was distributed evenly over all wells of several immunoSEQ 96-well plates, and each plate served as one replicate. For sorted subsets, about 0.2 ug genomic DNA, equal to about 30,000 T cell genomes, was loaded into each replicate PCR. Purified libraries were measured with a Qubit 3.0 fluorometer, size-checked on a Bioanalyzer 2100, and measured again with the KAPA Library Quantification kit. Every immunoSEQ 96-well plate was sequenced on a separate single-read 150-cycle Illumina NextSeq 550 flow cell. Turning to the authors' computational methods: Because the immunoSEQ output included only junctional sequences and no quality scores, the filtering could not be the same as the filtering used for full-length reads. To assign V/J genes and CDR3, sequences were annotated using PyIR, a Python wrapper for IgBLAST v1.9, with IMGT germline references. Reads with weak V/J assignments (E-value above 1e-6), missing CDR3, stop codons, out-of-frame junctions, or ambiguous translated residues were removed. V3J clonotypes were defined as sequences sharing an identical inferred V gene, J gene, and CDR3 amino acid sequence. To compute the percentage overlap between repertoires, the number of shared unique clonotypes was divided by the size of the smaller repertoire. Repertoire richness was assessed with RTK rarefaction, the Chao1 estimator, and Recon v2.1 estimates of unobserved clonotypes. For all TCRbeta clonotypes obtained by the gDNA method from a few donors, generation probabilities were computed with OLGA. In TCRdb, the immuneACCESS table is reduced to in-frame sequences with V and J assigned. These tables do not hold every clone; where another copy was compared, an unresolved V gene accounts for under half, and the others remain unexplained. That table is the source of V, J and clone size, and D and trimming were worked out from the DNA. The sample records millions of clones, 85% to 95% of which are singletons. The ten most abundant clones make up 1% to 1.3% of the sample.

The sample comes from a study of shared clonotypes between healthy human individuals (TCRdb year 2020). Looking at the study overall: The cohort included three men and a couple of women between 18 and 49 years of age. For each donor, three plates each were used for CD4 naive and CD4 memory, two plates were used for CD8 naive, and one plate was used for CD8 memory. Blood TCR repertoires of four to six healthy adults were deeply sequenced to estimate repertoire size and the extent of clonotype sharing between individuals. To increase sequencing depth and limit assay-specific biases, TCR repertoire library preparation and sequencing were carried out by different laboratories using diverse techniques. Per donor, leukapheresis produced somewhere between about 0.9 and 9.5 billion PBMCs. Overall results and qualifications from the work: Larger estimated clonotype richness was generally found for naive subsets than for memory subsets. Sampling was limited to blood, and TCR repertoires in tissue likely differ from TCR repertoires in blood. Even with the large sequencing depth, rarefaction of the sorted-subset datasets indicated that sequencing was incomplete. Sharing across four donors was observed for around 5% of naive CD4, 3.5% of naive CD8, 2% to 2.5% of memory CD4, and roughly 0.43% of memory CD8 clonotypes. Because the study included a small number of donors, the genetic and exposure-history diversity represented was limited. Compared with non-shared clonotypes, clonotypes shared by all four sorted-subset donors had higher generation probabilities. Based on pairwise subsampling, the degree of clonotype sharing among donors was expected to be affected by sequencing depth.

CD8 naive samples were obtained by positive selection for CCR7 among CD45RO-negative cells, yielding a CD45RA+CCR7+ population from which TemRA cells were excluded. The donors were healthy, HIV-negative adults who had no recently reported acute infections or vaccinations. Every donor was a Caucasian adult residing in Nashville, Tennessee, USA. Blood was collected by leukapheresis, and PBMCs were isolated by Ficoll-Histopaque density gradient centrifugation and then cryopreserved in liquid nitrogen vapor phase. Analytical flow cytometry was used to check the purity and quantity of every magnetically sorted T cell population. Genomic DNA was isolated from each sorted fraction and quantified by UV absorbance on a Nanodrop 2000c. The TCR comes from a man aged 18 to 29 in good health. Source material: naive CD8+ T cells sorted from blood. The cell subset or site label here, explained by the study, means: CD45RA+CCR7+.

CDR3 region: CASSLGRATYNEQFF. The sequenced DNA is TGCGCCAGCAGCCTTGGGAGGGCCACCTACAATGAGCAGTTCTTC. The chain links TRBV4-1 with TRBJ2-1, and 7 junctional nucleotides match TRBD2. After removal of 4 bases from V and 2 bases from J, the junction retains 5 bases not matched to a gene. From cysteine to phenylalanine, the CDR3 is 15 amino acids long. The sequence is cut down to CDR3 DNA, 45 bases in frame from base 1. The germline V gene encodes CDR1 MGHRA and CDR2 YSYEKL.